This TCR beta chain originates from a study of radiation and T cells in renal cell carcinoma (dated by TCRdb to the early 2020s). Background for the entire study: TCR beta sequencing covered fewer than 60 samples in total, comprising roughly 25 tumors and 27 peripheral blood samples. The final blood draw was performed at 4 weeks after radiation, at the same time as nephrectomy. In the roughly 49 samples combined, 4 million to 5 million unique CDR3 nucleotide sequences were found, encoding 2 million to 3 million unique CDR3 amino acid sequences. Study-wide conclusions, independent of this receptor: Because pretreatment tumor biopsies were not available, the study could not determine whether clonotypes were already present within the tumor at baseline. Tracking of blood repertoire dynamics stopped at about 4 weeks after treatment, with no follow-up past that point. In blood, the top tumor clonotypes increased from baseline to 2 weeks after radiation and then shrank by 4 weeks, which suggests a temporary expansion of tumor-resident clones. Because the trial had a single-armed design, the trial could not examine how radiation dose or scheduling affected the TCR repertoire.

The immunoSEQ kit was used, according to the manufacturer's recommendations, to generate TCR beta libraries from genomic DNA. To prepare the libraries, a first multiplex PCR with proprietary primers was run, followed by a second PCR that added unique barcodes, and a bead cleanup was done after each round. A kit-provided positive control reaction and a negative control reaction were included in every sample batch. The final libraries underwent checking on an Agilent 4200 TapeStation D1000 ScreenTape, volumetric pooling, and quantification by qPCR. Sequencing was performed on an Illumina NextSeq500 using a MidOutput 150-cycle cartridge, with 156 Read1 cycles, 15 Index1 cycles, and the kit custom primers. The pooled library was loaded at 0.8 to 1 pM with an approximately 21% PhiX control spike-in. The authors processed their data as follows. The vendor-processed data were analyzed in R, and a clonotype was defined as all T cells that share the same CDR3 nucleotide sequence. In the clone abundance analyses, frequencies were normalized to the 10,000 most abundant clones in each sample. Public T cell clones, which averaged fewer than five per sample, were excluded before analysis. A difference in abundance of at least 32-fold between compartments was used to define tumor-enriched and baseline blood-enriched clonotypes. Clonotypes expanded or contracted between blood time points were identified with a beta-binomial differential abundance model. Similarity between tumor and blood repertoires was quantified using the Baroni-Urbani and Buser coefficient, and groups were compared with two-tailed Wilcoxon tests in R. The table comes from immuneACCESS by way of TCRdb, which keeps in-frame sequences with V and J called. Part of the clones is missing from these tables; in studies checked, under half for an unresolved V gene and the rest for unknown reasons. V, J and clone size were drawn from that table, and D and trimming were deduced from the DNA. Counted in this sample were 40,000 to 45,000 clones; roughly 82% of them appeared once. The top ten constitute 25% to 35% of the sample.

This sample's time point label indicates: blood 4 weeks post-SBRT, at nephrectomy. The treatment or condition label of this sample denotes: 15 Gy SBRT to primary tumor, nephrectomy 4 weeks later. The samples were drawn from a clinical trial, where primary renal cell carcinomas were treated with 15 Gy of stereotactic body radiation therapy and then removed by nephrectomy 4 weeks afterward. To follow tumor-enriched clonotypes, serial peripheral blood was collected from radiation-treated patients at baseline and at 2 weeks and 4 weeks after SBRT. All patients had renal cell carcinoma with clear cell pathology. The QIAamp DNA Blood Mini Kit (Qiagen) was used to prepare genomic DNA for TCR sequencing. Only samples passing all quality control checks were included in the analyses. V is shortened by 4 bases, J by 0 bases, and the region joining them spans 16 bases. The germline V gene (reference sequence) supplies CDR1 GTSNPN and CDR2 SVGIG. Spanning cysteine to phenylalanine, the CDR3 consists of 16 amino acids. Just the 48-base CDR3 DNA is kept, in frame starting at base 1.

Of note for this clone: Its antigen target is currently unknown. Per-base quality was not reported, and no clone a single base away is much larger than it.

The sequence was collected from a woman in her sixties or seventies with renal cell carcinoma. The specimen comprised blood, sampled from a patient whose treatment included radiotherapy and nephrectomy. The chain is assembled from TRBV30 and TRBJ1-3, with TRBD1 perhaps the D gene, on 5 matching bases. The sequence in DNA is TGTGCCTGGACCTTGGGGGACCTGAGCTCTGGAAACACCATATATTTT. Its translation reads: CAWTLGDLSSGNTIYF.